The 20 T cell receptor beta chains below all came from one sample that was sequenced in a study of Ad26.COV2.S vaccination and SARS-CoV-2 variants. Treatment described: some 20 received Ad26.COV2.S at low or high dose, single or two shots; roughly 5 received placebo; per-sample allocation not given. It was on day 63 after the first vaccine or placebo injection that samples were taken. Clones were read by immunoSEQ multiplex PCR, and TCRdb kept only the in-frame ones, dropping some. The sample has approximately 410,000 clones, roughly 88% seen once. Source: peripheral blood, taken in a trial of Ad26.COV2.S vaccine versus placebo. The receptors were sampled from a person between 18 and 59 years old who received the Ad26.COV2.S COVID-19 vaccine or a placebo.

CDR3 residues: CASSLFYGSGNTIYF. Written as DNA, the CDR3 is TGTGCCAGCAGCTTATTTTACGGGTCTGGAAACACCATATATTTT. This sequence joins TRBV7-2 and TRBJ1-3; D gene ambiguous. CDR1 is SGHTA, CDR2 FQGNSA, per germline. The CDR3 length is 15 residues. Deletions cut 2 bases from V and 1 base from J, with 9 bases between.

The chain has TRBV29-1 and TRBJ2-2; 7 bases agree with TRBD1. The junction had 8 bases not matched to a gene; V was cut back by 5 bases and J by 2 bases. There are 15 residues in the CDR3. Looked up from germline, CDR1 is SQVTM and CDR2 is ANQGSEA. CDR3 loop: CSVQSTGVNTGELFF. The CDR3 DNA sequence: TGCAGCGTTCAATCCACAGGGGTCAACACCGGGGAGCTGTTTTTT.

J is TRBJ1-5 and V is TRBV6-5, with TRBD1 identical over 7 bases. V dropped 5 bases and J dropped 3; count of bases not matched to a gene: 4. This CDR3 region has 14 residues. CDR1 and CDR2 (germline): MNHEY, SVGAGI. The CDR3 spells CASSPGQVNQPQHF. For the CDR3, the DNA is TGTGCCAGCAGTCCCGGACAGGTCAATCAGCCCCAGCATTTT.

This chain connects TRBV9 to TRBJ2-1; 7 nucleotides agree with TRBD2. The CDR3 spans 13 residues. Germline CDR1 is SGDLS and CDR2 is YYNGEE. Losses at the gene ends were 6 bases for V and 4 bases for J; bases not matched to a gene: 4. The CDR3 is CASNGGGYNEQFF. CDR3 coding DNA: TGTGCCAGCAACGGCGGGGGTTACAATGAGCAGTTCTTC.

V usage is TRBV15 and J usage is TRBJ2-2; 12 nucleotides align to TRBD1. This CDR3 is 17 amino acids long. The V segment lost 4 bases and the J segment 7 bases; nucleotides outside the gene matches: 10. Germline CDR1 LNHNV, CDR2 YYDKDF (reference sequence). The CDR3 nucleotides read TGTGCCACCAGCACGCCGGGACAGGGGGCGGGCAGCGGGGAGCTGTTTTTT. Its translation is CATSTPGQGAGSGELFF.

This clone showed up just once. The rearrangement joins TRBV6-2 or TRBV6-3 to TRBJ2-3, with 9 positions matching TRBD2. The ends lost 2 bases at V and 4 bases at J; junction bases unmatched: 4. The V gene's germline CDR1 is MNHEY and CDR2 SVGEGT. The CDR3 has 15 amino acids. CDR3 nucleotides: TGTGCCAGCAGTTACAGGGCGGGGGGGCCAGATACGCAGTATTTT. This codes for CASSYRAGGPDTQYF.

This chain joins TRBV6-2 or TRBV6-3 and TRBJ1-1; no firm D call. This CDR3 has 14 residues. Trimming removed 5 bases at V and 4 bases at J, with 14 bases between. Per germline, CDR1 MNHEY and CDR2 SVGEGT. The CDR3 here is CASSPRGEGTEAFF. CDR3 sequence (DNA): TGTGCCAGCAGTCCCCGCGGGGAGGGCACTGAAGCTTTCTTT.

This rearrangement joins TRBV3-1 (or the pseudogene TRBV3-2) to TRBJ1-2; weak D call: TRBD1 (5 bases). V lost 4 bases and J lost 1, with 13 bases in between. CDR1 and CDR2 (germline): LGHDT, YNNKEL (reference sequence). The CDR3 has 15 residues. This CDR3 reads CASSPNRDLNYGYTF. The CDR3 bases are TGTGCCAGCAGCCCGAACCGGGACCTTAACTATGGCTACACCTTC.

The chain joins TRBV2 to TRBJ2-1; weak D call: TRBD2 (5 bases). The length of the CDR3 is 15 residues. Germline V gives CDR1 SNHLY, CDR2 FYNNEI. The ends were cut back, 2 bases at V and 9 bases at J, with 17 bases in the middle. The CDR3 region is CASSESRVNPPEQFF. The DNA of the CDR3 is TGTGCCAGCAGTGAATCGAGGGTAAACCCCCCTGAGCAGTTCTTC.

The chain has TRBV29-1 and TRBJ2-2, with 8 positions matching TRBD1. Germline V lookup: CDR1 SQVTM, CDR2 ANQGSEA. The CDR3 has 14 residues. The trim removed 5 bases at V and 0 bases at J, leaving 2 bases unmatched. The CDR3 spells CSVSGQANTGELFF. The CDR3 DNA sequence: TGCAGCGTTTCGGGACAGGCGAACACCGGGGAGCTGTTTTTT.

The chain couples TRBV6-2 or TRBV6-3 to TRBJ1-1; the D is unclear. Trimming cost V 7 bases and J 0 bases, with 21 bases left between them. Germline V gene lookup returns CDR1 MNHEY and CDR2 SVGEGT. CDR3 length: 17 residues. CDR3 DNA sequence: TGTGCCAGCACCCCCTCGTCAGCAGCCTACATGAACACTGAAGCTTTCTTT. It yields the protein CASTPSSAAYMNTEAFF.

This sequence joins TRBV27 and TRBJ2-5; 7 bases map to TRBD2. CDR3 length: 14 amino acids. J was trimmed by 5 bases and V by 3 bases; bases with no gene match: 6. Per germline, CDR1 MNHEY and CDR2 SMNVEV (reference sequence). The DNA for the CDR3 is TGTGCCAGCAGTTTCGGCGGGAGTAGGGAGACCCAGTACTTC. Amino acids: CASSFGGSRETQYF.

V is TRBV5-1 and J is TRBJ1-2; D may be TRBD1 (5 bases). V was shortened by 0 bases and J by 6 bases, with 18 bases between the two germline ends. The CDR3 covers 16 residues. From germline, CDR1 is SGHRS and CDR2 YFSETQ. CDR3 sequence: CASSLGAGTASDGYTF. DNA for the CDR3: TGCGCCAGCAGCTTGGGTGCAGGGACGGCTTCGGATGGCTACACCTTC. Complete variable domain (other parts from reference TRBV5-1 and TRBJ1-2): KAGVTQTPRYLIKTRGQQVTLSCSPISGHRSVSWYQQTPGQGLQFLFEYFSETQRNKGNFPGRFSGRQFSNSRSEMNVSTLELGDSALYLCASSLGAGTASDGYTFGSGTRLTVV.

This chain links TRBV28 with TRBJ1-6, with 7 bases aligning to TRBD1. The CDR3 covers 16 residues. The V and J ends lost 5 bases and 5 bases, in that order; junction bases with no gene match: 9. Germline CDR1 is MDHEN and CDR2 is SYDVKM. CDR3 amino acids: CASSPLFGQDNSPLHF. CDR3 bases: TGTGCCAGCAGTCCCCTATTCGGACAGGATAATTCACCCCTCCACTTT.

The CDR3 DNA reads TGTGCCAGCAGGGAGACAGGGGGCTTCTACAATGAGCAGTTCTTC. Translation: CASRETGGFYNEQFF. The V call is TRBV28, the J call TRBJ2-1, with TRBD1 matching over 10 bases. This CDR3 spans 15 amino acids. Germline CDR1 reads MDHEN; CDR2 reads SYDVKM. Germline trimming cut 6 bases from V and 3 bases from J; bases unmatched to any gene: 5.

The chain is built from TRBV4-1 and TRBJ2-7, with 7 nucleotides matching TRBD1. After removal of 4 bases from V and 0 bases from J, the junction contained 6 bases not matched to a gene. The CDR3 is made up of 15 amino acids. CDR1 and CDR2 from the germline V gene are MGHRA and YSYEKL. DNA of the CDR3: TGCGCCAGCAGCCTAGACAGGGAATCCTCCTACGAGCAGTACTTC. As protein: CASSLDRESSYEQYF.

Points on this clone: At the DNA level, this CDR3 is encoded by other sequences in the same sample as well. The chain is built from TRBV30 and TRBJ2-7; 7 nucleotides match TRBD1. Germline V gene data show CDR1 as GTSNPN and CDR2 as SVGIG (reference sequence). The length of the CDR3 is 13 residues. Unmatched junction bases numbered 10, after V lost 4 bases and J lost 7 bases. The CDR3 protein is CAWTPGGRGEQYF. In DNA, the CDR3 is TGTGCCTGGACCCCAGGGGGAAGGGGGGAGCAGTACTTC. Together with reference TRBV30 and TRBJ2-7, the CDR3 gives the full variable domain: SQTIHQWPATLVQPVGSPLSLECTVEGTSNPNLYWYRQAAGRGLQLLFYSVGIGQISSEVPQNLSASRPQDRQFILSSKKLLLSDSGFYLCAWTPGGRGEQYFGPGTRLTVT.

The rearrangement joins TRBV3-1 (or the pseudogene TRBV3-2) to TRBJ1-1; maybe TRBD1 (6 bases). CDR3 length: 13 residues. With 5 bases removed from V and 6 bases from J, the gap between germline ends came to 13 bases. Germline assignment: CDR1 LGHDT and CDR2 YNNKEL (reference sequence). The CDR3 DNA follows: TGTGCCAGCAGCTTGACGGGGGGCGCTGAAGCTTTCTTT. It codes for CASSLTGGAEAFF.

The CDR3 nucleotides read TGTGCCAGCAGTTACTCGCGACAGGGAAACACTGAAGCTTTCTTT. Residues: CASSYSRQGNTEAFF. The chain is built from TRBV6-6 and TRBJ1-1, with 7 nucleotides matching TRBD1. This CDR3 has 15 residues. V was pared by 0 bases and J by 2 bases, with 3 bases of the junction left unmatched. Germline loops: CDR1 MNHNY, CDR2 SVGAGI (reference sequence).

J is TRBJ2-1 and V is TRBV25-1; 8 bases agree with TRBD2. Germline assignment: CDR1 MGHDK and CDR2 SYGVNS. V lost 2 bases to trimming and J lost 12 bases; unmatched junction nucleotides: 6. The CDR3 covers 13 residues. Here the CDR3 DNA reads TGTGCCAGCAGTGAACCGGGACTAGTCCGGCAGTTCTTC. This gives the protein CASSEPGLVRQFF.